This entry features one T cell receptor beta chain sequence. Its specificity is not known. The CDR3 runs 13 residues. The ends were cut back, 0 bases at V and 3 bases at J, with 5 bases in the middle. The germline CDR1 and CDR2 sequences are MNHEY and SMNVEV (reference sequence). The source of the sample is a study of T cell repertoires in cytomegalovirus infection. Study as a whole: As its CMV epitopes, the study selected recently identified HLA-C-restricted and well-studied HLA-B-restricted targets. Indicated by public TCR beta signatures were CMV infection and matching HLA type.

Study findings and constraints: HLA-C-restricted CMV clonotypes gave the most frequent clonotype in two of eight donors. Carriers of CMV plus the relevant HLA were identified by cumulative public TCR beta family frequency.

TCRdb used MiXCR to reprocess the reads, holding one entry per CDR3 protein. The sample carries around 570,000 distinct CDR3 sequences, 40% recorded once. The TCR was taken from a human donor in good health (CMV status not recorded). Some clones in this sample may be carry-over from other donors' samples. This sample comprised cultured PBMCs, obtained from culture after CMV antigen stimulation. The rearrangement joins TRBV27 to TRBJ1-1; D is undetermined. This CDR3 reads CASSLSEDTEAFF. CDR3 sequence (DNA): TGTGCCAGCAGTTTATCGGAGGACACTGAAGCTTTCTTT.